The rows below give T cell receptor beta chains drawn from one sample of a study of OX40 agonist ivuxolimab in advanced cancers. Only in-frame clones appear in the TCRdb table, and some are missing; sequencing was by immunoSEQ multiplex PCR. The sample contains about 70,000 clones, over 75% of which appear only once. The input for sequencing was CD4+ or CD8+ T cells sorted from blood, taken in a trial of the OX40 agonist ivuxolimab. Every receptor here comes from an adult with an advanced solid tumor such as melanoma, head and neck, liver or kidney cancer. CDR3s include the opening cysteine and the closing phenylalanine or tryptophan. The D gene is left open where the match is weak. Clone size is not always given. Where it is, it says once, few, many or a class for expanded clones.

d_gene	v_gene	j_gene	abundance	CDR3aa	CDR3nt
NA	TRBV9	TRBJ1-1	NA	CASSGEARGSAFF	TGTGCCAGCAGCGGGGAGGCCCGGGGCTCAGCTTTCTTT
NA	TRBV7-6	TRBJ1-6	NA	CASSWGAPGANSPLHF	TGTGCCAGCAGCTGGGGAGCTCCGGGGGCTAATTCACCCCTCCACTTT
TRBD1	TRBV28	TRBJ1-2	once	CASSSPGQGNYGYTF	TGTGCCAGCAGCTCTCCGGGACAGGGTAATTATGGCTACACCTTC
TRBD2	TRBV7-9	TRBJ2-3	NA	CASSLLAGSTDTQYF	TGTGCCAGCAGCCTACTAGCGGGCAGCACAGATACGCAGTATTTT
NA	TRBV5-4	TRBJ1-2	NA	CASSFGGAKGYTF	TGTGCCAGCAGCTTTGGGGGGGCTAAGGGCTACACCTTC
NA	TRBV5-6	TRBJ1-3	NA	CASSLQEISGNTIYF	TGTGCCAGCAGCTTGCAGGAGATCTCTGGAAACACCATATATTTT
NA	TRBV7-3	TRBJ2-2	few	CASSSRQGGFAGELFF	TGTGCCAGCAGCTCCCGGCAGGGGGGGTTCGCCGGGGAGCTGTTTTTT
NA	TRBV28	TRBJ1-1	NA	CASRRVGTEAFF	TGTGCCAGCAGAAGAGTTGGGACTGAAGCTTTCTTT
NA	TRBV2	TRBJ1-4	NA	CASSETRGGNEKLFF	TGTGCCAGCAGTGAAACCCGGGGGGGGAATGAAAAACTGTTTTTT
TRBD2	TRBV30	TRBJ2-3	NA	CAWALAGADTQYF	TGTGCCTGGGCCCTAGCGGGGGCAGATACGCAGTATTTT
TRBD1	TRBV19	TRBJ2-5	NA	CASSPHRGGETQYF	TGTGCCAGTAGCCCCCACAGGGGCGGAGAGACCCAGTACTTC
TRBD2	TRBV4-1	TRBJ2-3	NA	CASSQNLARGTDTQYF	TGCGCCAGCAGCCAAAACTTAGCGCGGGGGACAGATACGCAGTATTTT
NA	TRBV6-6	TRBJ1-1	NA	CASSRDPEAFF	TGTGCCAGCAGCAGGGATCCTGAAGCTTTCTTT
TRBD2	TRBV5-1	TRBJ2-1	NA	CASSLSSGGVNEQFF	TGCGCCAGCAGCCTTTCTAGCGGGGGGGTCAATGAGCAGTTCTTC
NA	TRBV7-6	TRBJ1-3	NA	CASSLMQGLENTIYF	TGTGCCAGCAGCTTAATGCAGGGATTAGAAAACACCATATATTTT
TRBD1	TRBV27	TRBJ1-1	NA	CASSLSEHRGNTEAFF	TGTGCCAGCAGTTTATCCGAACACAGGGGGAACACTGAAGCTTTCTTT
NA	TRBV28	TRBJ1-5	NA	CASSPPHEAQHF	TGTGCCAGCAGTCCTCCCCATGAAGCCCAGCATTTT
NA	TRBV25-1	TRBJ2-3	once	CASSPGARTDTQYF	TGTGCCAGCAGTCCAGGGGCAAGGACAGATACGCAGTATTTT
NA	TRBV6-6	TRBJ2-5	few	CASSWPYIQQETQYF	TGTGCCAGCAGTTGGCCCTACATACAACAAGAGACCCAGTACTTC
NA	TRBV30	TRBJ2-3	few	CAWRVRGPQFF	TGTGCCTGGAGGGTCCGAGGCCCCCAATTTTTC
TRBD2	TRBV7-9	TRBJ2-7	NA	CASSLARPSGSSYEQYF	TGTGCCAGCAGCTTAGCGCGCCCTAGCGGGAGCTCCTACGAGCAGTACTTC
NA	TRBV10-3	TRBJ2-2	few	CAISEGRGRSGELFF	TGTGCCATCAGTGAGGGCAGGGGAAGGTCCGGGGAGCTGTTTTTT
NA	TRBV6-5	TRBJ2-7	once	CASSYSKANTIYEQYF	TGTGCCAGCAGTTACTCGAAAGCCAACACGATCTACGAGCAGTACTTC
NA	TRBV4-1	TRBJ2-7	NA	CASSQAFTEQYF	TGCGCCAGCAGCCAAGCTTTTACCGAGCAGTACTTC
NA	TRBV5-1	TRBJ1-6	few	CASSPQPHGNNSPLHF	TGCGCCAGCAGCCCCCAACCCCACGGCAATAATTCACCCCTCCACTTT
NA	TRBV11-2	TRBJ1-2	NA	CASSSGGTLDYGYTF	TGTGCCAGCAGCTCCGGGGGTACATTAGACTATGGCTACACCTTC
NA	TRBV19	TRBJ2-1	NA	CASSIQSQLYNEQFF	TGTGCCAGTAGTATTCAATCTCAACTGTACAATGAGCAGTTCTTC